Listed below are T cell receptor beta chains from one sample, sequenced in a study of T-cell reconstitution after alpha-beta-depleted transplantation in children. TCRdb processed the PCR reads anew with MiXCR; each CDR3 protein has one entry. The profile covers about 600,000 distinct CDR3 sequences, with 10% to 13% appearing a single time and 4% to 5% taken by the ten largest. The sample in question was PBMCs from the stem cell graft donor, obtained from the stem cell graft. These receptors came from a human donor who donated a stem cell graft to a child with acute myeloid leukemia. Each CDR3 is given without its conserved first and last residue.

V	J	CDR3
TRBV7-9	TRBJ2-1	ASGSGRTSSYNEQF
TRBV19	TRBJ2-7	ASSPWTSGASYEQY
TRBV3-1	TRBJ2-2	ASSQVGGRTAGELF
TRBV20-1	TRBJ2-7	SARASSGGREEQY
TRBV12-3/TRBV12-4	TRBJ2-6	ASSRQGAGANVLT
TRBV11-2	TRBJ2-3	ASSGTSGGGDTQY
TRBV30	TRBJ2-1	AWSDPPLSGGLDEQF
TRBV6-2/TRBV6-3	TRBJ2-2	ASSYELAGAPRGTGELF
TRBV5-1	TRBJ2-5	ASSISGSASGETQY
TRBV6-5	TRBJ2-3	ASSYRLAGVTDTQY
TRBV12-3/TRBV12-4	TRBJ2-7	ASSAGLAGEPRSGEQY
TRBV11-1	TRBJ2-1	ASSPGIVIDNEQF
TRBV20-1	TRBJ2-7	SARDLLLQGGSYEQY
TRBV18	TRBJ2-5	ASSPLRSKETQY
TRBV6-1	TRBJ2-5	ASSPRTGGLKTQY
TRBV7-8	TRBJ1-1	ASSSNRDGLPLNRAF
TRBV6-5	TRBJ2-3	ASSYFLSSGRTDTQY
TRBV29-1	TRBJ2-7	SVNRGYEQY
TRBV20-1	TRBJ2-7	SASPSGILEQY
TRBV12-3/TRBV12-4	TRBJ2-7	ASSLGQPGVEQY
TRBV7-9	TRBJ2-3	ASTFPLAGDPPDTQY
TRBV7-8	TRBJ1-5	ASSLSRGADNQPQH
TRBV20-1	TRBJ2-5	SARVPGPQY
TRBV29-1	TRBJ2-1	SVEAGTASSYNEQF
TRBV7-9	TRBJ2-3	ATRVGTDTQY
TRBV11-2	TRBJ1-6	ASSEQGPNSPLH
TRBV9	TRBJ2-1	ASSGETSGPYNEQF
TRBV7-3	TRBJ2-1	ASSLRANEQF
TRBV24-1	TRBJ2-7	ATSSTGEIYEQY
TRBV7-2	TRBJ2-1	ASSSRDRAYNEQF
TRBV6-2/TRBV6-3	TRBJ2-5	ASRVSGRETQY
TRBV6-2/TRBV6-3	TRBJ2-2	ASNLAEVANTGELF
TRBV4-3	TRBJ1-6	ASSQERRENSPLH
TRBV7-2	TRBJ2-7	ASSNNQGSYEQY
TRBV6-2/TRBV6-3	TRBJ2-1	ASTSYLGQVYNEQF
TRBV30	TRBJ2-5	AFLPSGSVETQY
TRBV29-1	TRBJ1-2	SVARDRGYGYT
TRBV28	TRBJ2-7	ASSYSLPTRLGEQY